This entry describes one T cell receptor (beta chain). CDR3 size: 15 residues. Germline CDR1 is SEHNR and CDR2 is FQNEAQ (reference sequence). V lost 5 bases to trimming and J lost 2 bases, with 13 bases between them. The data are from a study of blood T cell repertoires in COVID-19. This table comes from immunoSEQ multiplex PCR, and its TCRdb copy is limited to in-frame clones, with some not included. This sample yields about 200,000 clones, of which around four fifths are seen a single time; approximately 8% belongs to the top ten. The V and J genes are TRBV7-9 and TRBJ1-5, with D perhaps TRBD1 (6 bases). The sequenced sample was peripheral blood. The receptor comes from a woman older than 75 with COVID-19, enrolled during active disease. The CDR3 loop reads CASSPGAMGNQPQHF. CDR3 sequence (DNA): TGTGCCAGCAGCCCAGGGGCGATGGGCAATCAGCCCCAGCATTTT.